A single sample is the source of the 19 T cell receptor beta chains below, sequenced in a study of T-cell memory formation after mild COVID-19. MiXCR, applied by TCRdb to the 5' RACE reads, yields one record per CDR3 protein. The sample lists just over 300,000 distinct CDR3 sequences, roughly a fifth occurring once. Specimen: PBMCs or a T cell subset sorted from them (not recorded which). The receptors stem from a man younger than 30 who had mild COVID-19 (a few samples of this study predate the infection). Cell type and time point are not known.

This clonotype was seen ten or more times. Written as DNA, the CDR3 is TGTGCCAGCAGCTTATCACAGAACTACGAGCAGTACGTC. Translating gives CASSLSQNYEQYV. The rearrangement joins TRBV7-9 to TRBJ2-7; D ambiguous. This CDR3 is built from 13 residues. Germline V gives CDR1 SEHNR, CDR2 FQNEAQ (reference sequence). The ends were cut back, 2 bases at V and 3 bases at J, with 8 bases in the middle.

There are a few counts of this clonotype. The chain has TRBV19 and TRBJ1-2, with unresolved D. CDR3 length: 14 amino acids. Germline V gene sequence: CDR1 LNHDA, CDR2 SQIVND (reference sequence). Trimming removed 4 bases from V and 4 bases from J, with 13 bases in between. The CDR3 nucleotides are TGTGCCAGTAGTAAGGAGGGCCGCGGCTATGGCTACACCTTC. This gives the protein CASSKEGRGYGYTF.

This clonotype was found many times. An end of the junction differs from the germline gene, which may be a read error. The chain carries TRBV3-1 and TRBJ1-1; the D gene is possibly TRBD1 (5 bases). The germline gives CDR1 LGHDT, CDR2 YNNKEL (reference sequence). The CDR3 length is 12 residues. Here the CDR3 DNA reads TGTGCCAGCAGCGACGACGCGTCGACAGCTACATTT. Protein sequence: CASSDDASTATF.

The chain has TRBV6-5 and TRBJ1-5; D is uncertain. The length of the CDR3 is 16 residues. Per the germline V gene, CDR1 is MNHEY and CDR2 is SVGAGI. Trimming shortened V by 0 bases and J by 4 bases, and 13 bases separated the two germline ends. The CDR3, as DNA: TGTGCCAGCAGTTACTCGAGGGCAGGAGGGAATCAGCCCCAGCATTTT. Translation: CASSYSRAGGNQPQHF.

This clonotype was recorded many times. DNA for the CDR3: TGCGCCAGCGAGGACCAGGGGTCCGGTGAGCAGTTCTTC. It is translated as CASEDQGSGEQFF. The chain employs TRBV5-1 and TRBJ2-1; a possible D gene is TRBD1 (6 bases). The ends were cut back, 7 bases at V and 9 bases at J, with 17 bases in the middle. The CDR3 spans 13 residues. CDR1 is SGHRS, CDR2 YFSETQ, per germline.

This clonotype came up many times. The gene calls are TRBV5-1 and TRBJ2-3, with D tentatively TRBD2 (7 bases). CDR1 is SGHRS and CDR2 is YFSETQ in the germline V gene. The germline V and J ends were trimmed by 7 bases and 1 base, with 10 bases remaining between them. The CDR3 extends over 13 amino acids. CDR3 sequence (DNA): TGCGCCAGCGGGGGGGGCGGCACAGATACGCAGTATTTT. It is translated as CASGGGGTDTQYF.

The chain carries TRBV29-1 and TRBJ2-3; tentatively, D is TRBD1 or TRBD2 (5 bases each). The germline gives CDR1 SQVTM, CDR2 ANQGSEA. CDR3 size: 12 residues. V lost 6 bases, J lost 8 bases, and 15 bases lay in between. CDR3 DNA: TGCAGCGTCCTCGTGCCGGGGACTACGCAGTATTTT. Translating it yields CSVLVPGTTQYF.

This rearrangement joins TRBV5-5 to TRBJ2-7, with 8 bases lining up with TRBD1. Trimming took 7 bases from V and 5 from J; bases not matched to a gene: 5. The CDR3 sequence is 12 residues long. Germline V lookup: CDR1 SGHKS, CDR2 YYEKEE (reference sequence). CDR3 DNA sequence: TGTGCCAGCGGACAGGGTACCCACGAGCAGTACTTC. Amino acid sequence: CASGQGTHEQYF.

The V and J genes are TRBV7-9 and TRBJ1-2, with D possibly being TRBD1 (5 bases). CDR1 SEHNR and CDR2 FQNEAQ come from the germline V gene (reference sequence). This CDR3 has 15 amino acids. V was trimmed by 7 bases and J by 4 bases, leaving 19 bases between them. The CDR3 reads CASTPGWGPSYGYTF. The CDR3 nucleotides are TGTGCCAGCACTCCAGGTTGGGGACCGAGCTATGGCTACACCTTC. Full variable domain (remainder filled in from reference TRBV7-9 and TRBJ1-2): DTGVSQNPRHKITKRGQNVTFRCDPISEHNRLYWYRQTLGQGPEFLTYFQNEAQLEKSRLLSDRFSAERPKGSFSTLEIQRTEQGDSAMYLCASTPGWGPSYGYTFGSGTRLTVV.

The chain links TRBV11-2 to TRBJ2-7; the match to TRBD1 covers 8 bases. This CDR3 has 14 residues. Looked up from germline, CDR1 is SGHAT and CDR2 is FQNNGV. Losses at the gene ends were 7 bases for V and 2 bases for J; bases not matched to a gene: 7. The chain's CDR3 is CASNRGSGTYEQYF. The CDR3 DNA sequence: TGTGCCAGCAACAGGGGGAGTGGGACCTACGAGCAGTACTTC.

The V gene is TRBV11-2, the J gene TRBJ1-1; D is undetermined. The CDR3 is 17 amino acids. Germline V lookup: CDR1 SGHAT, CDR2 FQNNGV. V lost 3 bases and J lost 1, with 18 bases in between. CDR3 in amino acids: CASSFIVRRRTNTEAFF. The CDR3 DNA follows: TGTGCCAGCAGCTTCATCGTACGTCGGCGGACGAACACTGAAGCTTTCTTT.

V is TRBV5-1 and J is TRBJ2-1, with 11 bases fitting TRBD2. This CDR3 region has 16 residues. Per the germline V gene, CDR1 is SGHRS and CDR2 is YFSETQ. Trimming removed 2 bases from V and 0 bases from J; junction bases left unmatched: 1. CDR3 loop: CASSFTSGGSYNEQFF. CDR3 coding DNA: TGCGCCAGCAGCTTCACTAGCGGGGGCTCCTACAATGAGCAGTTCTTC.

The chain combines TRBV7-9 with TRBJ2-7, with a possible D match to TRBD2 (5 bases). CDR3 length: 16 residues. Trimming took 1 base from V and 0 from J, leaving 13 bases between them. Germline V gene sequence: CDR1 SEHNR, CDR2 FQNEAQ (reference sequence). Here the CDR3 DNA reads TGTGCCAGCAGCTTAGGAGGAAGCGGCAGCTCCTACGAGCAGTACGTC. It yields the protein CASSLGGSGSSYEQYV.

This chain connects TRBV5-6 to TRBJ1-1; 9 nucleotides align to TRBD1. Germline trimming cut 2 bases from V and 1 base from J; bases unmatched to any gene: 9. The CDR3 has 17 residues. Germline-derived CDR1 and CDR2 are SGHDT and YYEEEE. CDR3 region: CASSFAGTGRGNTEAFF. The CDR3 bases are TGTGCCAGCAGCTTTGCCGGGACAGGGAGGGGGAACACTGAAGCTTTCTTT.

This chain links TRBV5-6 with TRBJ2-5; D perhaps matches TRBD2 (5 bases). The CDR3 consists of 14 residues. V lost 1 base, J lost 5 bases, and 12 bases lay in between. Germline V gene data show CDR1 as SGHDT and CDR2 as YYEEEE. As DNA, the CDR3 is TGTGCCAGCAGCTTGCAACCGCCGGGGGAGACCCAGTACTTC. Encoded protein: CASSLQPPGETQYF.

A few counts support this clonotype. The chain couples TRBV29-1 to TRBJ2-1, with D possibly being TRBD1 (5 bases). There are 12 residues in the CDR3. The ends were cut back, 7 bases at V and 2 bases at J, with 9 bases in the middle. Germline CDR1 reads SQVTM; CDR2 reads ANQGSEA. CDR3 amino acids: CSAKTAYNEQFF. The CDR3 DNA reads as TGCAGCGCCAAGACAGCCTACAATGAGCAGTTCTTC.

Comments on this clonotype: One end of the junction is discordant with germline, which a read error may explain. The rearrangement joins TRBV7-9 to TRBJ1-2; weak D call: TRBD1 (6 bases). The CDR3 runs to 13 residues. The germline gives CDR1 SEHNR, CDR2 FQNEAQ (reference sequence). CDR3 sequence: CASRQASNYGYTF. In DNA form, the CDR3 reads TGTGCTAGCAGACAGGCCTCTAACTATGGCTACACCTTC.

The chain recombines TRBV7-2 with TRBJ2-1, with D possibly TRBD2 on 5 matching bases. Looked up from germline, CDR1 is SGHTA and CDR2 is FQGNSA. The CDR3 is 14 amino acids. With 3 bases removed from V and 2 bases from J, the gap between germline ends came to 8 bases. The CDR3: CASSLRETYNEQFF. The CDR3 nucleotides read TGTGCCAGCAGCTTGAGGGAAACCTACAATGAGCAGTTCTTC.

This clonotype was seen a few times. The chain joins TRBV6-1 to TRBJ2-7, with D possibly called TRBD1 or TRBD2 (5 bases each). V lost 2 bases, J lost 4 bases, and 9 bases lay in between. The germline CDR1 and CDR2 sequences are MNHNS and SASEGT. The CDR3 consists of 13 residues. The CDR3 bases are TGTGCCAGCAGTGAACGGGACGGATACGAGCAGTACTTC. Amino acid sequence: CASSERDGYEQYF.